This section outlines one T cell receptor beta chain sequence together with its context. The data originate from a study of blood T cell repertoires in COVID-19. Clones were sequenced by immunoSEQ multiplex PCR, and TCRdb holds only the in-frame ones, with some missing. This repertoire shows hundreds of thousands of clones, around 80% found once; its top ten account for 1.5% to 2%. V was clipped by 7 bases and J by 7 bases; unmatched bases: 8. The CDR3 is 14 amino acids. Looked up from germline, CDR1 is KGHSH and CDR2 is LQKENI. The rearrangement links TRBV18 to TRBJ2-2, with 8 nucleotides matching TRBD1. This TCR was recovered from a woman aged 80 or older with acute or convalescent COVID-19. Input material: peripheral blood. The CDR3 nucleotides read TGTGCCAGCTTCGAGCAGGGGGCCGGCGGGGAGCTGTTTTTT. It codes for CASFEQGAGGELFF.